This TCR beta chain was profiled in a study of shared clonotypes between healthy human individuals. Study outcomes and limitations: Although depth was large, rarefaction showed that sequencing of the sorted subsets was incomplete.

In the case of this clone: The antigen remains undetermined.

An even split of each subset's genomic DNA across several immunoSEQ plates was performed. Sorted-subset replicate PCR reactions contained roughly 200 ng DNA, corresponding to some 29,000 T cell genomes. Data came from immunoSEQ multiplex PCR; TCRdb stores just in-frame clones and leaves some out. The sample records about 680,000 clones, roughly nine tenths being singletons. The germline CDR1 and CDR2 sequences are SGHVS and FNYEAQ. Trimming removed 2 bases from V and 7 bases from J, with 11 bases in between. This CDR3 is 13 amino acids long. Terminally differentiated effector memory CD45RA+ cells were excluded from the naive CD8 cells, which were CD45RO-negative and positively selected for CCR7.

Specimen: naive CD8+ T cells sorted from blood. The chain couples TRBV7-6 to TRBJ1-1, with a tentative D call TRBD1 (5 bases). This clonotype was sampled from a man aged 25-45 years in good health. This CDR3 is CASSLLIGGEAFF. In nucleotides, the CDR3 is TGTGCCAGCAGCTTATTAATTGGGGGTGAAGCTTTCTTT.